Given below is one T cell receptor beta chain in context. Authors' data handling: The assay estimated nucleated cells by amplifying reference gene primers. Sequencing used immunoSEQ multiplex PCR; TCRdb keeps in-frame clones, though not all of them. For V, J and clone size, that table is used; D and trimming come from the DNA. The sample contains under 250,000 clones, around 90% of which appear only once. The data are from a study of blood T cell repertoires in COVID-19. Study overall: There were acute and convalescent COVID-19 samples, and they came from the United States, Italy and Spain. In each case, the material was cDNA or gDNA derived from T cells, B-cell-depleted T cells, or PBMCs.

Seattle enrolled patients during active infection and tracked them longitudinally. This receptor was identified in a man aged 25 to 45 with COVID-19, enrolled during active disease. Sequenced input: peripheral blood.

In nucleotides, the CDR3 is TGTGCCAGCAGCTCGTTGTCCTATGGCTACACCTTC. It is translated as CASSSLSYGYTF. The chain couples TRBV7-9 to TRBJ1-2, with D unresolved. Deletions cut 4 bases from V and 4 bases from J, with 7 bases between. In germline, CDR1 is SEHNR, CDR2 FQNEAQ (reference sequence). The CDR3 is 12 residues long.